This passage covers 4 T cell receptor beta chains from one sample sequenced in a study of shared clonotypes between healthy human individuals. Libraries were prepared by immunoSEQ multiplex PCR; TCRdb keeps only in-frame clonotypes and omits some of them. The sample contains 1,500,000 or so clones, less than 99% of which appear only once. The sequencing input was naive CD4+ T cells sorted from blood. Specified subset: CD45RA+ positively selected. The source of these receptors is a man younger than 40 in good health.

The chain links TRBV7-2 to TRBJ2-7, with 9 bases that match TRBD2. The CDR3 extends over 15 amino acids. V lost 4 bases and J lost 7; bases outside the gene matches: 11. CDR1 and CDR2 from the germline V gene are SGHTA and FQGNSA. As DNA, the CDR3 is TGTGCCAGCAGCTCGTCAGGCGGGAGGGCAGGAGAGCAGTACTTC. It specifies CASSSSGGRAGEQYF.

The rearrangement joins TRBV18 to TRBJ2-7; possibly TRBD2 for D (5 bases). The CDR3 is 12 amino acids. Trimming cost V 3 bases and J 9 bases, with 12 bases left between them. Germline assignment: CDR1 KGHSH and CDR2 LQKENI. CDR3 in amino acids: CASSPGVGGQYF. The CDR3 DNA reads TGTGCCAGCTCACCTGGGGTTGGAGGGCAGTACTTC.

The chain joins TRBV19 to TRBJ2-3, with D perhaps assigned TRBD1 or TRBD2 (5 bases each). The CDR3 contains 16 residues. CDR1 and CDR2 from the germline V gene are LNHDA and SQIVND (reference sequence). The V and J ends lost 1 base and 1 base respectively, with 12 bases between them. CDR3 protein: CASSIAPGQGTDTQYF. In DNA form, the CDR3 reads TGTGCCAGTAGTATAGCCCCGGGGCAGGGCACAGATACGCAGTATTTT.

J is TRBJ2-1 and V is TRBV5-1; no reliable D call. CDR1 SGHRS and CDR2 YFSETQ come from the germline V gene. There are 13 residues in the CDR3. V shed 1 base and J shed 9 bases, with 11 bases lying between them. In DNA form, the CDR3 reads TGCGCCAGCAGCTTGCAATCAGTAGGTGAGCAGTTCTTC. Protein: CASSLQSVGEQFF.